The clone carrying this T cell receptor (beta chain) appeared many times. The sample originates from a study of blood T cells in healthy people across ages. Using a J-beta primer mix together with a sample-barcoded 5' primer, a second PCR was run for about 7 to 12 cycles. Every individual sample yielded 2.5 million or more paired-end reads (each containing CDR3). TCRdb used MiXCR to reprocess the 5' RACE reads, holding one entry per CDR3 protein. Of 700,000 or so distinct CDR3 sequences detected, 35% to 50% appear once; the ten largest clones hold around 30%. Aged about 6 to 100, donors were systemically healthy Caucasians from Russia. Trimming took off 4 bases at V and 3 bases at J, with 10 bases between the two ends. Germline V lookup: CDR1 SQVTM, CDR2 ANQGSEA. There are 12 residues in the CDR3.

J is TRBJ2-7 and V is TRBV29-1, with a tentative D call TRBD1 (6 bases). The sequenced material came from blood. This clonotype was sampled from an elderly man in good health. CDR3 loop: CSVGDTRYEQYF. The DNA for the CDR3 is TGCAGCGTTGGGGACACCCGCTACGAGCAGTACTTC.